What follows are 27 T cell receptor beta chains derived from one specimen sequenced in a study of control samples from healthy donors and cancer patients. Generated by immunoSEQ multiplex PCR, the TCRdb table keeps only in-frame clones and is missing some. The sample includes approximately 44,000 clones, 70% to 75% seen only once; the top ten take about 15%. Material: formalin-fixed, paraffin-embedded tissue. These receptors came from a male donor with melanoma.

The CDR3 DNA reads as TGCAGTGCTAGTCCCCACTCTAGCGGGAGAGGGGAGCAGTACTTC. Amino acids: CSASPHSSGRGEQYF. The chain recombines TRBV20-1 with TRBJ2-7; 10 bases map to TRBD2. CDR1 is DFQATT, CDR2 SNEGSKA, per germline (reference sequence). This CDR3 is 15 amino acids long. V gave up 3 bases and J gave up 7 bases; unmatched junction bases: 12.

The CDR3 DNA follows: TGCAGCGTTGAAACCAGCGGGATTGGCGAGCAGTACTTC. It codes for CSVETSGIGEQYF. The chain couples TRBV29-1 to TRBJ2-7; TRBD2 aligns across 7 bases. CDR3 length equals 13 residues. The ends lost 2 bases at V and 6 bases at J; junction bases unmatched: 7. Germline V gives CDR1 SQVTM, CDR2 ANQGSEA.

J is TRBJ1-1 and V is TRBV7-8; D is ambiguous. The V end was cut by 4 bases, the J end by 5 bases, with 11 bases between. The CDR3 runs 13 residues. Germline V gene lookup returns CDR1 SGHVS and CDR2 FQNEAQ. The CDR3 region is CASSSRVGTEAFF. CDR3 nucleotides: TGTGCCAGCAGCTCAAGGGTGGGGACTGAAGCTTTCTTT.

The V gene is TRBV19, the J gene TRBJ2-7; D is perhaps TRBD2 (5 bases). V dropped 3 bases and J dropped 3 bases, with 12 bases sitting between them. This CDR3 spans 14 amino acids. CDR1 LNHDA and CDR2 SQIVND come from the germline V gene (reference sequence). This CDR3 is CASSIGDSNYEQYF. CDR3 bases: TGTGCCAGTAGTATCGGGGATAGTAACTACGAGCAGTACTTC.

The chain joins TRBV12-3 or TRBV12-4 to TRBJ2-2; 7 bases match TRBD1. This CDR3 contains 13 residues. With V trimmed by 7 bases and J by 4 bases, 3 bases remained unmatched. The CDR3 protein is CASTPGGTGELFF. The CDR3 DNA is TGTGCCAGCACCCCAGGGGGCACCGGGGAGCTGTTTTTT.

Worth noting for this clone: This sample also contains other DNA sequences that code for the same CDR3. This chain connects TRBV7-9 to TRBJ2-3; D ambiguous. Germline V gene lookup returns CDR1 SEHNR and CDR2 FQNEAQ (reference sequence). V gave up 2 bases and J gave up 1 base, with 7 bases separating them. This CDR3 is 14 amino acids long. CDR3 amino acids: CASSLRDGTDTQYF. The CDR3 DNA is TGTGCCAGCAGCTTACGAGATGGCACAGATACGCAGTATTTT.

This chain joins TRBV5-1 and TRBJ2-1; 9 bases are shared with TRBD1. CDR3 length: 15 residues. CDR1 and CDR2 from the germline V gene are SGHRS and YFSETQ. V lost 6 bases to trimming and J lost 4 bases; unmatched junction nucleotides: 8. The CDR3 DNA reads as TGCGCCAGCACCGTCGGGACAGGGACGTACAATGAGCAGTTCTTC. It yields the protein CASTVGTGTYNEQFF.

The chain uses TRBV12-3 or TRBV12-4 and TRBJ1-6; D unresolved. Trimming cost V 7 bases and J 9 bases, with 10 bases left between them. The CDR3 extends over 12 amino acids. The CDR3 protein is CASKAVFSPLHF. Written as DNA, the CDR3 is TGTGCCAGCAAGGCAGTCTTTTCACCCCTCCACTTT.

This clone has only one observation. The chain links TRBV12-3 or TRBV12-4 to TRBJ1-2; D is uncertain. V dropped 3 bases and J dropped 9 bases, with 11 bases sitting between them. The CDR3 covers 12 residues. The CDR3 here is CASSFSGGSYTF. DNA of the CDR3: TGTGCCAGCAGTTTCAGCGGCGGTAGCTACACCTTC.

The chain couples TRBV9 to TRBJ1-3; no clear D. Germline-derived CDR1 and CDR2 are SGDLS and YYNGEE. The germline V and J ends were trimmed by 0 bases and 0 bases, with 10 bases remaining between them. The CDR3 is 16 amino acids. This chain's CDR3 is CASSVEGRRSGNTIYF. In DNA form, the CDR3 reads TGTGCCAGCAGCGTAGAAGGAAGACGCTCTGGAAACACCATATATTTT.

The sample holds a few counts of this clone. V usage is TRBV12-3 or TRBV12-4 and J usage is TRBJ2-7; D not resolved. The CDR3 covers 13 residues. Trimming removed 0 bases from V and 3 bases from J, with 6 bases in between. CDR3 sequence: CASSLAVDYEQYF. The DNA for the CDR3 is TGTGCCAGCAGTTTAGCGGTCGACTACGAGCAGTACTTC.

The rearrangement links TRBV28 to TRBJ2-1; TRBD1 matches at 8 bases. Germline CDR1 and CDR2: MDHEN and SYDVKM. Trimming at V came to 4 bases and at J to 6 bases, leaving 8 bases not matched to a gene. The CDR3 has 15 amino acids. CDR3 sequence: CASSSLGQAFNEQFF. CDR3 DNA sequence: TGTGCCAGCAGTTCCCTGGGACAGGCGTTCAATGAGCAGTTCTTC.

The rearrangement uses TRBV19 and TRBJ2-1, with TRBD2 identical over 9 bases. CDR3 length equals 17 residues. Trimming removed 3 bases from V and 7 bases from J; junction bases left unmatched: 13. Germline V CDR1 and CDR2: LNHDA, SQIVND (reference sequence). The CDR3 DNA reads TGTGCCAGTAGTATCCTTTTACTAGCGGGCGGAGGAAATGAGCAGTTCTTC. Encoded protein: CASSILLLAGGGNEQFF.

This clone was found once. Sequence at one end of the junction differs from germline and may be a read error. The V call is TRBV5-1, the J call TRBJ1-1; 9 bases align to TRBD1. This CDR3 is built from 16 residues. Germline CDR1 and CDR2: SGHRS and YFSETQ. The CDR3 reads CANSWVQGALGTEAFF. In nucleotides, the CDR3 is TGCGCCAACAGCTGGGTACAGGGGGCCTTGGGCACTGAAGCTTTTTTT.

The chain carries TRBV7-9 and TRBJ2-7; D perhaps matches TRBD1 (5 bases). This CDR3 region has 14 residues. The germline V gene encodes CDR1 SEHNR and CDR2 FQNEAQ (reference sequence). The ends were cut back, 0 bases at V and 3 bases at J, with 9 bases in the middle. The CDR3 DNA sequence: TGTGCCAGCAGCTTAGCAGGGGTGGACTACGAGCAGTACTTC. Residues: CASSLAGVDYEQYF.

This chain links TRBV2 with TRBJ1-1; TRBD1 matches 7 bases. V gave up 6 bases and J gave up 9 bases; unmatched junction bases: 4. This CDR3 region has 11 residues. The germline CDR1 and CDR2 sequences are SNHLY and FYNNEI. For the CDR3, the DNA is TGTGCCAGCAGCGTGACAGGGAAAGCTTTCTTT. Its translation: CASSVTGKAFF.

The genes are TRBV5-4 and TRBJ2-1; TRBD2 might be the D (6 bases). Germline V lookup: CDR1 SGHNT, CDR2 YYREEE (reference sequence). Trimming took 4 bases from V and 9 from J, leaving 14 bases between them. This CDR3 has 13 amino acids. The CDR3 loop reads CASSETEGGEQFF. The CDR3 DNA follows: TGTGCCAGCAGCGAAACGGAGGGCGGTGAGCAGTTCTTC.

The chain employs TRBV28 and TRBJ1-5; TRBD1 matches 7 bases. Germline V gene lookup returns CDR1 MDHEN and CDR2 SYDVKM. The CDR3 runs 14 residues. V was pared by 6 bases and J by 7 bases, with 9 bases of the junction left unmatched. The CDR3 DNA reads TGTGCCAGCAGGCGGGGAGGGGGCGGCCAGCCCCAGCATTTT. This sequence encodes CASRRGGGGQPQHF.

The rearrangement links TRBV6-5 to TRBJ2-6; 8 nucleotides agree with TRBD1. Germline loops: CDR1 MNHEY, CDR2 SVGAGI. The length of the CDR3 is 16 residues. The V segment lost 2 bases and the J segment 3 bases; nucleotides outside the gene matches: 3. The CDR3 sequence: CASSYTRGRGANVLTF. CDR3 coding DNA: TGTGCCAGCAGTTACACCAGGGGGCGTGGGGCCAACGTCCTGACTTTC.

The CDR3 spells CASGFSVTDTQYF. CDR3 nucleotides: TGTGCCAGTGGCTTTAGCGTCACAGATACGCAGTATTTT. This sequence joins TRBV19 and TRBJ2-3, with D tentatively TRBD2 (5 bases). The CDR3 is 13 amino acids. V lost 8 bases to trimming and J lost 2 bases, with 11 bases between them. From germline, CDR1 is LNHDA and CDR2 SQIVND (reference sequence).

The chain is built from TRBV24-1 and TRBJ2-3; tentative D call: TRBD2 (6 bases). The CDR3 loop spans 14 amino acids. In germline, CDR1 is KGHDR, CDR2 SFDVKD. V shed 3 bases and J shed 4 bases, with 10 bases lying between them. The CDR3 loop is CATSDPGLSDTQYF. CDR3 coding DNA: TGTGCCACCAGTGATCCCGGACTATCAGATACGCAGTATTTT.

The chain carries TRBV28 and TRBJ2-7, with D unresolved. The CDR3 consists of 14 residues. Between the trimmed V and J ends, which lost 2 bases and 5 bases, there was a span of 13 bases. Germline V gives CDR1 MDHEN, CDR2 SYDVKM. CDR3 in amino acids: CASSLEGWRNEQYF. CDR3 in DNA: TGTGCCAGCAGTTTAGAAGGGTGGAGAAACGAGCAGTACTTC.

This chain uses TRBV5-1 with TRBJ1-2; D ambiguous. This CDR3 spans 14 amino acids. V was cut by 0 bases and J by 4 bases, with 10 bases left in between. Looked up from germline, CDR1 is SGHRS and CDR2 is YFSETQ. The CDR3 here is CASSLAGQVYGYTF. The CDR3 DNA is TGCGCCAGCAGCTTGGCCGGCCAGGTCTATGGCTACACCTTC.

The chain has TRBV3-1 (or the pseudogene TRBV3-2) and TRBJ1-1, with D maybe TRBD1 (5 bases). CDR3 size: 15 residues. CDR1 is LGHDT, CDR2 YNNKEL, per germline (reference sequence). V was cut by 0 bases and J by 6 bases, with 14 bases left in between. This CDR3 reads CASSQEIGVVPEAFF. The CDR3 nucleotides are TGTGCCAGCAGCCAAGAAATAGGGGTCGTACCTGAAGCTTTCTTT.

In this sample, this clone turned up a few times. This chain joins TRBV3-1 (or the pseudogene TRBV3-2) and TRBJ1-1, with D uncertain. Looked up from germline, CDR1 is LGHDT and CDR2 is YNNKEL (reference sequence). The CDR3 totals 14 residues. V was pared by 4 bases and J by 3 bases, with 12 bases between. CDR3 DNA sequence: TGTGCCAGCAGCCCCTTATCTAAATACACTGAAGCTTTCTTT. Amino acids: CASSPLSKYTEAFF.

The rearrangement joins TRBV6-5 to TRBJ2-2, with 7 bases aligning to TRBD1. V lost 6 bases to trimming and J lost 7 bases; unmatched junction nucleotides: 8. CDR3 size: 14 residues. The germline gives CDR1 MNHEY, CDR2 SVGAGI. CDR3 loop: CASSHRGEGGELFF. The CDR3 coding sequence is TGTGCCAGCAGCCACAGGGGTGAAGGCGGGGAGCTGTTTTTT.

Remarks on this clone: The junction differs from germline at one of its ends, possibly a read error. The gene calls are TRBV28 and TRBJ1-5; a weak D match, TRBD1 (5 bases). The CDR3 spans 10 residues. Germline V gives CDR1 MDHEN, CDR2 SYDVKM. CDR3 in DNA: TGCGCGGGGGGGAATCAGCCCCAGCATTTT. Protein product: CAGGNQPQHF.